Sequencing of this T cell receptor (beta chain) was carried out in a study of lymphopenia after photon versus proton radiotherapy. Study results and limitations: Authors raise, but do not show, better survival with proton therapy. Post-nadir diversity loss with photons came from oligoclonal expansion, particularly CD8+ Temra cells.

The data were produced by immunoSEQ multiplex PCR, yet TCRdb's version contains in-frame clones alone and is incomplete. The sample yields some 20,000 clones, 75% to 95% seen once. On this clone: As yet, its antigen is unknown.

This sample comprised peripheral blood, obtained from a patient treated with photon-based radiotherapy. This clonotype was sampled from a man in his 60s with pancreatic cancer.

The CDR3 DNA sequence: TGTGCCAGCAGTTACTCGATTTATCAGGGCGAGTTCTTC. Translating it yields CASSYSIYQGEFF. The chain uses TRBV6-5 and TRBJ2-1; D might be TRBD1 (5 bases). V was pared by 0 bases and J by 14 bases, with 14 bases between. This CDR3 is built from 13 residues. Looked up from germline, CDR1 is MNHEY and CDR2 is SVGAGI.